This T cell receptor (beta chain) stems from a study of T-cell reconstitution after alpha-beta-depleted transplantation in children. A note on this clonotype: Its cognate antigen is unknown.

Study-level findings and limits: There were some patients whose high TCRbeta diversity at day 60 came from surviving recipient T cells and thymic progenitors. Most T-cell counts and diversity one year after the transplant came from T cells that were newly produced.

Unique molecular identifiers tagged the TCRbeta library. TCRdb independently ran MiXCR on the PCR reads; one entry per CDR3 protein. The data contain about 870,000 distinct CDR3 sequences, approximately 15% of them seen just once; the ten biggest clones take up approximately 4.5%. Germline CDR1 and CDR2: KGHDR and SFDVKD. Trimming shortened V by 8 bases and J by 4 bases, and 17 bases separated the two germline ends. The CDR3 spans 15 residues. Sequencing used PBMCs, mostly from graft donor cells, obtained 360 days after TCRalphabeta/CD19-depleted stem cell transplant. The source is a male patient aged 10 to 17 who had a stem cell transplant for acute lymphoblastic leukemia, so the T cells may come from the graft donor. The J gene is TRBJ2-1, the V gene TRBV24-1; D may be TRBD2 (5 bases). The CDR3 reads CATILGKEGYNEQFF. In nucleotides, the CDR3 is TGTGCCACCATCCTTGGTAAAGAGGGTTACAATGAGCAGTTCTTC.